The clone carrying this TCR beta chain was seen a handful of times. The V and J ends lost 7 bases and 5 bases, in that order; junction bases with no gene match: 11. From germline, CDR1 is LNHDA and CDR2 SQIVND (reference sequence). CDR3 length equals 16 residues. Here immunoSEQ multiplex PCR was the method, and the copy in TCRdb shows in-frame clones only, minus some. The data show about 140,000 clones, about 87% seen once. The record originates from a study of blood T cell repertoires in COVID-19. For the study at large: Samples of COVID-19 (acute and convalescent) were obtained from the United States, Italy and Spain. From T cells, B-cell-depleted T cells, or PBMCs came the material, which was cDNA or gDNA.

The sample consisted of peripheral blood. The source is a middle-aged woman with acute or convalescent COVID-19. J is TRBJ1-2 and V is TRBV19, with 12 bases that match TRBD1. The CDR3 loop is CASKPGTGGVGYGYTF. The CDR3 coding sequence is TGTGCCAGTAAACCCGGGACAGGGGGCGTGGGGTATGGCTACACCTTC.